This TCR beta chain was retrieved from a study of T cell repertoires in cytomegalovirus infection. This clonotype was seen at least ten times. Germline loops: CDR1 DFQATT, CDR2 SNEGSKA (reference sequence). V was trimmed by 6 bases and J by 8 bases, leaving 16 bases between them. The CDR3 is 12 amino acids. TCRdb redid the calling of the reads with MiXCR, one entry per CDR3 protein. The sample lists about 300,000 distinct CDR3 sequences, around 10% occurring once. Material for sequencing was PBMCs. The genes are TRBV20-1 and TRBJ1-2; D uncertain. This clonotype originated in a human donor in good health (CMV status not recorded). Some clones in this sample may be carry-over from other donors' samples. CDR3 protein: CSAPWYVLGYTF. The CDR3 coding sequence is TGCAGTGCCCCCTGGTATGTCCTAGGCTACACCTTC.